The 21 T cell receptor beta chains listed next were all sequenced from one sample in a study of blood T cells in healthy people across ages. The second PCR ran roughly 6 to 11 cycles with a sample-barcoded 5' primer and J-beta primers. TCRdb called the 5' RACE reads again in MiXCR, with one record for every CDR3 protein. In the table there are roughly 2 million distinct CDR3 sequences, just under 50% of which are singletons. Sequencing used blood. The receptors were gathered from a woman aged 40 to 50 in good health.

In DNA form, the CDR3 reads TGCGCCAGCAGCCAAGATAGTTTCGCTAGCGGGGCATCAGATACGCAGTATTTT. Its translation: CASSQDSFASGASDTQYF. This rearrangement joins TRBV4-3 to TRBJ2-3; 9 bases are shared with TRBD2. Trimming at V came to 0 bases and at J to 4 bases, leaving 11 bases not matched to a gene. This CDR3 is 18 amino acids long. Germline V gene sequence: CDR1 LGHNA, CDR2 YSLEER.

This clonotype was recorded a few times. V and J are TRBV27 and TRBJ2-3; TRBD2 matches 9 bases. This CDR3 is built from 15 residues. Germline trimming cut 8 bases from V and 11 bases from J; bases unmatched to any gene: 17. The V gene's germline CDR1 is MNHEY and CDR2 SMNVEV (reference sequence). CDR3 loop: CASGGVAGATLRQYF. Written as DNA, the CDR3 is TGTGCCAGCGGAGGAGTAGCGGGGGCCACACTACGGCAGTATTTT.

This clonotype was recorded many times. The chain is built from TRBV29-1 and TRBJ2-7; possible D gene TRBD1, 6 bases. CDR3 length equals 14 residues. V lost 6 bases and J lost 2, with 17 bases in between. Germline V gene data show CDR1 as SQVTM and CDR2 as ANQGSEA. DNA for the CDR3: TGCAGCGTGCTAAAGAGACAGGTGCCCTACGAGCAGTACTTC. This sequence encodes CSVLKRQVPYEQYF.

This clonotype has more than one count but fewer than ten. V gene TRBV27 combines with J gene TRBJ2-3, with TRBD1 identical over 10 bases. This CDR3 contains 15 residues. V was clipped by 7 bases and J by 7 bases; unmatched bases: 11. CDR1 is MNHEY and CDR2 is SMNVEV in the germline V gene (reference sequence). The CDR3 DNA follows: TGTGCCAGCATTTCGACAGGGGGCTTCGGGAATACGCAGTATTTT. Translation gives CASISTGGFGNTQYF.

V is TRBV24-1 and J is TRBJ2-5, with D possibly being TRBD1 (5 bases). V lost 4 bases and J lost 1, with 12 bases in between. This CDR3 is 15 amino acids long. Germline V CDR1 and CDR2: KGHDR, SFDVKD. Here the CDR3 reads CATSEPDRFQETQYF. Here the CDR3 DNA reads TGTGCCACCAGTGAACCCGACAGATTCCAAGAGACCCAGTACTTC.

V gene TRBV14 combines with J gene TRBJ2-5; 7 bases fit TRBD2. Trimming took 1 base from V and 11 from J; bases not matched to a gene: 7. Germline assignment: CDR1 SGHDN and CDR2 FVKESK. CDR3 length: 13 amino acids. CDR3 protein: CASSQVGRSSQYF. As DNA, the CDR3 is TGTGCCAGCAGCCAAGTCGGGAGGAGCTCACAGTACTTC.

The rearrangement joins TRBV29-1 to TRBJ2-3, with D possibly being TRBD1 or TRBD2 (5 bases each). The CDR3 runs to 20 residues. CDR1 and CDR2 (germline): SQVTM, ANQGSEA. V lost 8 bases to trimming and J lost 1 base, with 34 bases between them. The CDR3 sequence: CSFSGFFKTGPTPRTDTQYF. CDR3 nucleotide sequence: TGCAGCTTTTCGGGGTTTTTTAAAACAGGACCGACCCCCCGCACAGATACGCAGTATTTT.

This rearrangement joins TRBV11-2 to TRBJ1-2, with unresolved D. Trimming took off 5 bases at V and 4 bases at J, with 14 bases between the two ends. In germline, CDR1 is SGHAT, CDR2 FQNNGV. CDR3 length equals 14 residues. The CDR3 spells CASSQTQVPYGYTF. In nucleotides, the CDR3 is TGTGCCAGCAGCCAAACTCAGGTTCCCTATGGCTACACCTTC.

The chain has TRBV6-1 and TRBJ1-2, with TRBD1 identical over 9 bases. There are 14 residues in the CDR3. Germline assignment: CDR1 MNHNS and CDR2 SASEGT. V gave up 5 bases and J gave up 4 bases; unmatched junction bases: 5. CDR3 sequence reads: CASSTRDRAYGYTF. DNA of the CDR3: TGTGCCAGCAGTACCCGGGACAGGGCCTATGGCTACACCTTC.

J is TRBJ1-6 and V is TRBV4-3, with D possibly being TRBD1 (5 bases). Trimming pared 0 bases from V and 5 bases from J, leaving 8 bases between. Germline values: CDR1 LGHNA, CDR2 YSLEER. The CDR3 loop spans 15 amino acids. CDR3 amino acids: CASSQDRANNSPLHF. CDR3 nucleotide sequence: TGCGCCAGCAGCCAAGACAGGGCGAATAATTCACCCCTCCACTTT.

This clonotype was detected a few times. This chain links TRBV29-1 with TRBJ2-5, with TRBD1 identical over 9 bases. Per the germline V gene, CDR1 is SQVTM and CDR2 is ANQGSEA. The CDR3 extends over 15 amino acids. Trimming removed 0 bases from V and 3 bases from J; junction bases left unmatched: 5. The CDR3 DNA is TGCAGCGTTGAAGACCCCTGGACAGGGGAAGAGACCCAGTACTTC. It specifies CSVEDPWTGEETQYF.

The chain couples TRBV6-1 to TRBJ1-5, with TRBD1 as a possible D gene (5 bases). The germline V gene has CDR1 MNHNS and CDR2 SASEGT. The ends were cut back, 9 bases at V and 2 bases at J, with 11 bases in the middle. This CDR3 has 13 amino acids. The CDR3 protein is CASERGGNQPQHF. CDR3 nucleotides: TGTGCCAGTGAAAGGGGTGGCAATCAGCCCCAGCATTTT.

This clonotype was counted only a few times. At one boundary the junction diverges from the germline segment, which might be a read error. The V gene is TRBV7-7, the J gene TRBJ2-5, with D perhaps TRBD2 (5 bases). Germline V CDR1 and CDR2: SSHAT, FNYEAQ (reference sequence). This CDR3 has 18 residues. The CDR3 sequence is CASSLARSTASPLEAQYF. DNA for the CDR3: TGTGCTAGCAGCTTAGCGCGGAGCACAGCCAGTCCTTTGGAGGCCCAGTACTTC.

CDR3 nucleotides: TGTGCCATCAGGGACCCCGCTAGCGGGGGGACCGCAGGGTACTTC. Amino acid sequence: CAIRDPASGGTAGYF. The V and J genes are TRBV10-3 and TRBJ2-5; 11 bases are a match to TRBD2. V lost 6 bases and J lost 13; bases outside the gene matches: 16. The CDR3 has 15 amino acids. CDR1 and CDR2 (germline): ENHRY, SYGVKD.

This clonotype has a handful of counts. V is TRBV7-2 and J is TRBJ2-1; 10 positions match TRBD1. J lost 4 bases, V lost 5 bases, and 8 bases had no gene match. This CDR3 is built from 16 residues. Germline assignment: CDR1 SGHTA and CDR2 FQGNSA. CDR3 residues: CASSHRDRGGYNEQFF. The CDR3 DNA is TGTGCCAGCAGCCACAGGGACAGGGGTGGGTACAATGAGCAGTTCTTC.

The chain joins TRBV12-3 or TRBV12-4 to TRBJ2-1; TRBD2 aligns across 9 bases. The CDR3 is made up of 17 amino acids. The V gene end was trimmed by 3 bases and the J gene end by 2 bases; junction bases not matched to a gene: 8. The CDR3 nucleotides read TGTGCCAGCAGTTTTCGGGCTAGCGGGGTAGCCTACAATGAGCAGTTCTTC. It is translated as CASSFRASGVAYNEQFF.

V usage is TRBV5-1 and J usage is TRBJ2-1; perhaps TRBD2 as D (6 bases). V lost 4 bases and J lost 13, with 18 bases in between. The germline gives CDR1 SGHRS, CDR2 YFSETQ. CDR3 length: 13 residues. The CDR3 DNA is TGCGCCAGCAGCGTGGAGGGCTTGGGTCATCAGTTCTTC. It specifies CASSVEGLGHQFF. The variable domain in full, completed from reference TRBV5-1 and TRBJ2-1, reads KAGVTQTPRYLIKTRGQQVTLSCSPISGHRSVSWYQQTPGQGLQFLFEYFSETQRNKGNFPGRFSGRQFSNSRSEMNVSTLELGDSALYLCASSVEGLGHQFFGPGTRLTVL.

V usage is TRBV29-1 and J usage is TRBJ2-7, with D perhaps assigned TRBD1 or TRBD2 (5 bases each). The V gene lost 3 bases and the J gene lost 6 bases, with 15 bases spanning the gap. Germline CDR1 reads SQVTM; CDR2 reads ANQGSEA. The CDR3 consists of 13 residues. CDR3 nucleotides: TGCAGCGTTGATGGCTCCAGGGCGGGCGAGCAGTACTTC. Translation: CSVDGSRAGEQYF.

There are a few counts of this clonotype. The chain joins TRBV20-1 to TRBJ2-1; the match to TRBD2 covers 9 bases. CDR1 and CDR2 (germline): DFQATT, SNEGSKA (reference sequence). The ends lost 1 base at V and 0 bases at J; junction bases unmatched: 7. The CDR3 contains 17 residues. Here the CDR3 DNA reads TGCAGTGCTAGAGCCAGCGGGGGGCTCCCCTCCTACAATGAGCAGTTCTTC. It codes for CSARASGGLPSYNEQFF.

The J gene is TRBJ2-3, the V gene TRBV7-8; D is ambiguous. The germline V and J ends were trimmed by 5 bases and 2 bases, with 8 bases remaining between them. Germline V CDR1 and CDR2: SGHVS, FQNEAQ. The CDR3 is made up of 13 amino acids. The CDR3 reads CASSHLPTDTQYF. The CDR3 coding sequence is TGTGCCAGCAGCCACCTCCCCACAGATACGCAGTATTTT.

The gene calls are TRBV13 and TRBJ2-5; weak D call: TRBD2 (6 bases). CDR1 PRHDT and CDR2 FYEKMQ come from the germline V gene (reference sequence). The CDR3 sequence is 12 residues long. V was pared by 5 bases and J by 9 bases, with 13 bases between. The CDR3 DNA reads as TGTGCCAGCAGCCCAGGAGGGAGTCCCCAGTACTTC. This codes for CASSPGGSPQYF.